These T cell receptor beta chains were read from a single sample in a study of T cell repertoires in aging, cancer and after chemotherapy. MiXCR, run by TCRdb on the multiplex PCR reads, gives a single entry per CDR3 protein. The sample carries 7,500 or so distinct CDR3 sequences, 40% recorded once. Sequences were obtained from blood. All receptors derive from a human donor in good health. Each CDR3 is given with its conserved first and last residue.

J gene: TRBJ2-7; V gene: TRBV7-6; CDR3 protein: CASADGPAEQYF
J gene: TRBJ2-7; V gene: TRBV12-3/TRBV12-4; CDR3 protein: CASSSHSYEQYF
J gene: TRBJ2-5; V gene: TRBV10-3; CDR3 protein: CAIRPGEQETQYF
J gene: TRBJ2-3; V gene: TRBV7-2; CDR3 protein: CASSPGTSSTDTQYF
J gene: TRBJ2-5; V gene: TRBV7-9; CDR3 protein: CASSLVGNQETQYF
J gene: TRBJ1-2; V gene: TRBV6-5; CDR3 protein: CASSEKGTYGYTF
J gene: TRBJ2-3; V gene: TRBV19; CDR3 protein: CGSGPTTDTQYF
J gene: TRBJ2-1; V gene: TRBV12-3/TRBV12-4; CDR3 protein: CASSLLGRSYNEQFF
J gene: TRBJ1-6; V gene: TRBV20-1; CDR3 protein: CSAPQGGTFHF
J gene: TRBJ2-7; V gene: TRBV19; CDR3 protein: CASSIGDGRSYEQYF
J gene: TRBJ2-7; V gene: TRBV6-5; CDR3 protein: CASSRRPGEQYF
J gene: TRBJ2-2; V gene: TRBV6-5; CDR3 protein: CASTRQGVTGELFF
J gene: TRBJ1-5; V gene: TRBV6-5; CDR3 protein: CASRHPNQPQHF
J gene: -; V gene: TRBV6-5; CDR3 protein: CASSLRGEETQYF
J gene: TRBJ2-3; V gene: TRBV7-2; CDR3 protein: CASSLLGLQAGVADTQYF
J gene: TRBJ2-3; V gene: TRBV6-5; CDR3 protein: CASTGGGPTDTQYF